What follows is one TCR beta chain and its context. The germline gives CDR1 SGHDT, CDR2 YYEEEE. V dropped 0 bases and J dropped 3 bases, with 7 bases sitting between them. This CDR3 spans 14 amino acids. These data originate in a study of blood T cell repertoires in COVID-19. Measured with immunoSEQ multiplex PCR; TCRdb has only the in-frame clones, and not every one. Of under 250,000 clones in the sample, 80% to 90% were seen once. This chain joins TRBV5-6 and TRBJ2-1, with D perhaps TRBD1 (5 bases). This clonotype originated in a woman aged 35 to 49 with active or convalescent COVID-19. Sequenced input: peripheral blood. The DNA for the CDR3 is TGTGCCAGCAGCTTGGTTAGGGGCTACAATGAGCAGTTCTTC. Translated, it gives CASSLVRGYNEQFF. Drawing the rest from reference TRBV5-6 and TRBJ2-1, the complete variable domain is DAGVTQSPTHLIKTRGQQVTLRCSPKSGHDTVSWYQQALGQGPQFIFQYYEEEERQRGNFPDRFSGHQFPNYSSELNVNALLLGDSALYLCASSLVRGYNEQFFGPGTRLTVL.